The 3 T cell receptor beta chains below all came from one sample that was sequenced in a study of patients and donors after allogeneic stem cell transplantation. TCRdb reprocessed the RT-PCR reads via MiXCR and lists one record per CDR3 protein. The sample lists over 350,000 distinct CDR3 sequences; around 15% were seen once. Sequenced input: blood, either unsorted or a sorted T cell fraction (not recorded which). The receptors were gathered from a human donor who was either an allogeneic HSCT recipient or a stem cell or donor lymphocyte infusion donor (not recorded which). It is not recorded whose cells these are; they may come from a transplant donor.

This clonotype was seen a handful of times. CDR3 amino acids: CSARRRDQPQHF. The CDR3, as DNA: TGCAGTGCTAGACGGCGGGATCAGCCCCAGCATTTT. This chain uses TRBV20-1 with TRBJ1-5; D is undetermined. CDR3 length: 12 residues. V was trimmed by 2 bases and J by 5 bases, leaving 7 bases between them. Germline CDR1 DFQATT, CDR2 SNEGSKA (reference sequence).

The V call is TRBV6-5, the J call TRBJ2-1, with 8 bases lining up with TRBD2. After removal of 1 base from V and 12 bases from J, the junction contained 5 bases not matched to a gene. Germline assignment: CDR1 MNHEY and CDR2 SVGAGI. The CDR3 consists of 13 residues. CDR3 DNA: TGTGCCAGCAGTTACTACACTAGCGGCGGGCAGTTCTTC. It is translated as CASSYYTSGGQFF.

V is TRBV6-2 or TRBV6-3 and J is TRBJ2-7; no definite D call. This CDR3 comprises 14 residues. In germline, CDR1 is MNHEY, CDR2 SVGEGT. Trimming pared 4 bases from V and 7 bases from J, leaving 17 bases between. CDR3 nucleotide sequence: TGTGCCAGCAGTTCTCCCCTATCCCCGAGGGAGCAGTACTTC. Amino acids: CASSSPLSPREQYF.